This entry lists 25 T cell receptor beta chains sequenced from one sample in a study of T cell responses to AZD1222 COVID-19 vaccine. TCRdb's table, derived via immunoSEQ multiplex PCR, lists solely in-frame clones and lacks some. The data contain roughly 200,000 clones, just over 90% of them singletons. The starting material was peripheral blood, obtained 28 days after the second AZD1222 dose. Every receptor here comes from an adult who received the AZD1222 COVID-19 vaccine.

This clone has just a few counts. This rearrangement joins TRBV7-2 to TRBJ1-6; no firm D call. V lost 1 base to trimming and J lost 4 bases, with 11 bases between them. Looked up from germline, CDR1 is SGHTA and CDR2 is FQGNSA. The CDR3 runs 16 residues. The CDR3 reads CASSLGPDGYNSPLHF. The DNA for the CDR3 is TGTGCCAGCAGCTTAGGTCCGGACGGTTATAATTCACCCCTCCACTTT.

The chain employs TRBV7-2 and TRBJ1-3; D possibly corresponds to TRBD1 (6 bases). V shed 5 bases and J shed 2 bases, with 16 bases lying between them. Germline CDR1 is SGHTA and CDR2 is FQGNSA. The CDR3 contains 16 residues. The CDR3 is CASSAFRGVAGNTIYF. The CDR3 bases are TGTGCCAGCAGCGCATTCAGGGGCGTCGCTGGAAACACCATATATTTT.

The chain carries TRBV11-2 and TRBJ2-5; D is possibly TRBD1 or TRBD2 (5 bases each). The CDR3 loop spans 17 amino acids. In germline, CDR1 is SGHAT, CDR2 FQNNGV. The V and J ends lost 1 base and 3 bases respectively, with 18 bases between them. The CDR3 here is CASSLGSTGTDKETQYF. The CDR3 nucleotides read TGTGCCAGCAGCTTAGGGTCCACGGGGACGGATAAAGAGACCCAGTACTTC.

This chain connects TRBV19 to TRBJ1-5; no clear D. Trimming took off 11 bases at V and 2 bases at J, with 13 bases between the two ends. Germline CDR1 is LNHDA and CDR2 is SQIVND (reference sequence). The CDR3 spans 13 residues. DNA for the CDR3: TGTGCCTCCCTTGGGGTAGGCAATCAGCCCCAGCATTTT. It is translated as CASLGVGNQPQHF.

This sequence joins TRBV18 and TRBJ2-7; 7 bases are a match to TRBD2. The V segment lost 1 base and the J segment 6 bases; nucleotides outside the gene matches: 6. This CDR3 is 14 amino acids long. CDR1 is KGHSH, CDR2 LQKENI, per germline. The CDR3: CASSPQIGEGEQYF. CDR3 DNA sequence: TGTGCCAGCTCACCACAGATAGGGGAGGGCGAGCAGTACTTC. Looking up the rest from reference TRBV18 and TRBJ2-7 gives the full variable domain: NAGVMQNPRHLVRRRGQEARLRCSPMKGHSHVYWYRQLPEEGLKFMVYLQKENIIDESGMPKERFSAEFPKEGPSILRIQQVVRGDSAAYFCASSPQIGEGEQYFGPGTRLTVT.

J is TRBJ2-1 and V is TRBV7-9; 10 bases line up with TRBD2. J gave up 2 bases and V 5 bases, and 6 bases lay outside the gene matches. The V gene's germline CDR1 is SEHNR and CDR2 FQNEAQ (reference sequence). This CDR3 contains 16 residues. CDR3 protein: CASSAPSGRAYNEQFF. CDR3 bases: TGTGCCAGCAGCGCCCCTAGCGGGAGAGCCTACAATGAGCAGTTCTTC.

The rearrangement joins TRBV2 to TRBJ1-1; D might be TRBD1 (5 bases). Germline values: CDR1 SNHLY, CDR2 FYNNEI. V was trimmed by 7 bases and J by 1 base, leaving 10 bases between them. This CDR3 has 13 residues. The CDR3 loop is CASKRTRNTEAFF. The CDR3 DNA is TGTGCCAGCAAGAGGACACGGAACACTGAAGCTTTCTTT.

The chain links TRBV20-1 to TRBJ2-1; D is ambiguous. V lost 3 bases to trimming and J lost 5 bases, with 14 bases between them. The CDR3 loop spans 14 amino acids. Germline V CDR1 and CDR2: DFQATT, SNEGSKA (reference sequence). The CDR3 nucleotides are TGCAGTGCTAGTTTTCGGCAGAGACACAATGAGCAGTTCTTC. Amino acids: CSASFRQRHNEQFF.

The CDR3 spells CASSQEGQGAHYEQYF. CDR3 bases: TGCGCCAGCAGCCAAGAGGGACAGGGGGCGCATTACGAGCAGTACTTC. The chain combines TRBV4-1 with TRBJ2-7; 12 positions agree with TRBD1. With 0 bases clipped from V and 4 bases from J, the junction kept 4 bases outside the gene matches. Looked up from germline, CDR1 is MGHRA and CDR2 is YSYEKL. This CDR3 has 16 residues.

Comments on this clone: The junction and the germline gene differ at one end; a read error may be behind it. The rearrangement uses TRBV7-8 and TRBJ2-5; TRBD2 might be the D (6 bases). This CDR3 region has 16 residues. The germline V gene has CDR1 SGHVS and CDR2 FQNEAQ. In DNA, the CDR3 is TGTGCCACTTCGGGAAGTGCCGGGACTGCACAAGAGACCCGGTACTTC. This codes for CATSGSAGTAQETRYF.

J is TRBJ1-1 and V is TRBV9; a possible D gene is TRBD1 (6 bases). In germline, CDR1 is SGDLS, CDR2 YYNGEE. This CDR3 contains 15 residues. V dropped 1 base and J dropped 0 bases, with 10 bases sitting between them. CDR3 sequence reads: CASSVIGQMNTEAFF. DNA of the CDR3: TGTGCCAGCAGCGTAATTGGACAGATGAACACTGAAGCTTTCTTT.

The rearrangement joins TRBV4-1 to TRBJ2-3; 7 positions agree with TRBD1. The CDR3 is 16 residues long. The junction had 9 bases not matched to a gene; V was cut back by 4 bases and J by 2 bases. In germline, CDR1 is MGHRA, CDR2 YSYEKL. The CDR3 loop reads CASSRFPGQFTDTQYF. In DNA form, the CDR3 reads TGCGCCAGCAGCCGATTCCCGGGACAGTTCACAGATACGCAGTATTTT.

The chain carries TRBV5-1 and TRBJ1-1; possibly TRBD1 for D (5 bases). Germline CDR1 reads SGHRS; CDR2 reads YFSETQ. V dropped 1 base and J dropped 5 bases, with 12 bases sitting between them. This CDR3 contains 14 residues. CDR3 nucleotide sequence: TGCGCCAGCAGCTTGCAAGGGGCTAGGACTGAAGCTTTCTTT. Its translation is CASSLQGARTEAFF.

The J gene is TRBJ1-2, the V gene TRBV19; a possible D gene is TRBD1 (6 bases). V lost 7 bases to trimming and J lost 0 bases, with 21 bases between them. This CDR3 region has 17 residues. CDR1 and CDR2 (germline): LNHDA, SQIVND (reference sequence). This chain's CDR3 is CASKLPGGRGTNYGYTF. The CDR3 DNA reads TGTGCCAGTAAGCTCCCCGGGGGGCGCGGTACTAACTATGGCTACACCTTC.

The chain recombines TRBV3-1 (or the pseudogene TRBV3-2) with TRBJ2-1; 7 bases match TRBD2. The trim removed 4 bases at V and 7 bases at J, leaving 10 bases unmatched. The CDR3 is 15 amino acids. The germline gives CDR1 LGHDT, CDR2 YNNKEL (reference sequence). CDR3 nucleotide sequence: TGTGCCAGCAGCCCCTCCGGCGGGAGTAGGAATGAGCAGTTCTTC. Translation gives CASSPSGGSRNEQFF.

Concerning this clone: One end of the junction is discordant with germline, which a read error may explain. This chain connects TRBV15 to TRBJ1-1; D call uncertain. Germline V CDR1 and CDR2: LNHNV, YYDKDF (reference sequence). The CDR3 consists of 13 residues. The CDR3 DNA is TGTGCCACCAGTAGAGCTCCTAGGGAGGAAGCTTTCTTT. This codes for CATSRAPREEAFF.

This clone was counted a single time. The chain is built from TRBV2 and TRBJ1-1, with D unclear. The CDR3 length is 13 residues. CDR1 and CDR2 from the germline V gene are SNHLY and FYNNEI. V gave up 3 bases and J gave up 6 bases, with 11 bases separating them. This CDR3 reads CASSEQEVSEAFF. The CDR3 DNA sequence: TGTGCCAGCAGTGAGCAGGAAGTGTCTGAAGCTTTCTTT.

Concerning this clone: Other nucleotide sequences from this sample produce the same CDR3. This chain connects TRBV19 to TRBJ1-5; the match to TRBD1 covers 7 bases. The V and J ends lost 3 bases and 1 base, in that order; junction bases with no gene match: 0. CDR1 and CDR2 (germline): LNHDA, SQIVND (reference sequence). The CDR3 runs to 14 residues. The CDR3 here is CASSIRGSNQPQHF. As DNA, the CDR3 is TGTGCCAGTAGTATCAGGGGGAGCAATCAGCCCCAGCATTTT.

The chain links TRBV5-1 to TRBJ2-7; D ambiguous. V lost 3 bases and J 0 bases, leaving 13 bases between the germline ends. Germline lookup yields CDR1 SGHRS and CDR2 YFSETQ. The CDR3 extends over 15 amino acids. DNA for the CDR3: TGCGCCAGCAGCTCGTCGGTCCAGAGCTCCTACGAGCAGTACTTC. Residues: CASSSSVQSSYEQYF. Supplemented by reference TRBV5-1 and TRBJ2-7, the full variable domain reads KAGVTQTPRYLIKTRGQQVTLSCSPISGHRSVSWYQQTPGQGLQFLFEYFSETQRNKGNFPGRFSGRQFSNSRSEMNVSTLELGDSALYLCASSSSVQSSYEQYFGPGTRLTVT.

This clone showed up just once. V and J are TRBV29-1 and TRBJ2-3; 13 bases are a match to TRBD2. The CDR3 loop spans 14 amino acids. Germline V gives CDR1 SQVTM, CDR2 ANQGSEA. The ends lost 5 bases at V and 1 base at J; junction bases unmatched: 0. The CDR3 DNA sequence: TGCAGCGTTACTAGCGGGAGGGGCACAGATACGCAGTATTTT. It translates to CSVTSGRGTDTQYF.

The chain joins TRBV18 to TRBJ1-5, with 9 bases fitting TRBD1. V lost 3 bases and J lost 6; bases outside the gene matches: 6. The CDR3 covers 15 residues. Per germline, CDR1 KGHSH and CDR2 LQKENI. In DNA, the CDR3 is TGTGCCAGCTCACCGGGGGGACAGGGTGGTCAGCCCCAGCATTTT. Translating it yields CASSPGGQGGQPQHF.

This clone was detected only a few times. The rearrangement uses TRBV9 and TRBJ1-6, with D unresolved. The CDR3 extends over 13 amino acids. From germline, CDR1 is SGDLS and CDR2 YYNGEE. V lost 2 bases and J 7 bases, leaving 7 bases between the germline ends. The CDR3 DNA is TGTGCCAGCAGCGTGACGGGCAATTCACCCCTCCACTTT. Translating gives CASSVTGNSPLHF.

The chain joins TRBV11-3 to TRBJ2-2, with D possibly called TRBD1 or TRBD2 (5 bases each). The CDR3 covers 17 residues. V was pared by 5 bases and J by 1 base, with 17 bases between. The germline V gene has CDR1 SGHNT and CDR2 YENEEA. This CDR3 is CASSPGRSGRNTGELFF. CDR3 coding DNA: TGTGCCAGCAGCCCCGGAAGGTCGGGACGGAACACCGGGGAGCTGTTTTTT.

The chain joins TRBV9 to TRBJ1-1; no clear D. Germline CDR1 is SGDLS and CDR2 is YYNGEE. Trimming removed 1 base from V and 1 base from J, with 11 bases in between. The CDR3 is 15 residues long. CDR3 coding DNA: TGTGCCAGCAGCGTAATTACGACGGCGAACACTGAAGCTTTCTTT. Its translation is CASSVITTANTEAFF.

The gene calls are TRBV5-5 and TRBJ1-6; D is uncertain. CDR3 size: 16 residues. Trimming took 4 bases from V and 4 from J, leaving 15 bases between them. Germline assignment: CDR1 SGHKS and CDR2 YYEKEE (reference sequence). The CDR3 sequence: CASSPLLEQYNSPLHF. CDR3 coding DNA: TGTGCCAGCAGCCCCTTATTGGAGCAATATAATTCACCCCTCCACTTT. Together with reference TRBV5-5 and TRBJ1-6, the CDR3 gives the full variable domain: DAGVTQSPTHLIKTRGQQVTLRCSPISGHKSVSWYQQVLGQGPQFIFQYYEKEERGRGNFPDRFSARQFPNYSSELNVNALLLGDSALYLCASSPLLEQYNSPLHFGNGTRLTVT.